The sequence of this T cell receptor (beta chain) was determined in a study of beta chain features in type 1 diabetes. Study-level points and caveats: Patients showed naive, central memory and Treg TCRB repertoires that appeared more similar than those of healthy donors.

Expressed TCRB transcripts got sequenced, as all isolated RNA was reverse transcribed. Generated by immunoSEQ multiplex PCR, the TCRdb table keeps only in-frame clones and is missing some. The sample includes roughly 150,000 clones, 9% to 10% seen only once; the top ten take less than 3%. Details on this clone: Its antigen is unidentified.

Trimming took off 4 bases at V and 5 bases at J, with 8 bases between the two ends. The CDR3 spans 13 residues. CDR1 is SGHVS and CDR2 is FNYEAQ in the germline V gene. This sequence was found in a woman between 18 and 29 years old in good health. Specimen: central memory CD4+ T cells from blood. V and J are TRBV7-6 and TRBJ1-4, with D maybe TRBD1 (6 bases). CDR3 nucleotide sequence: TGTGCCAGCAGCTCCGACAGGAATGAAAAACTGTTTTTT. Translated: CASSSDRNEKLFF.